What follows are 19 T cell receptor beta chains derived from one specimen sequenced in a study of tumor and adjacent non-tumor tissue in lung cancer. A modified ARM-PCR protocol with three rounds of nested PCR amplified TCRbeta. TCRdb redid the calling of the multiplex PCR reads with MiXCR, one entry per CDR3 protein. The table shows more than 60,000 distinct CDR3 sequences, with around four fifths occurring only once. This sample's RNA came from whole unsorted tissue. Sequenced: lung tumor tissue. Receptors were obtained from a woman between 50 and 59 years old with non-small cell lung cancer.

The chain joins TRBV11-2 to TRBJ2-7; D is undetermined. CDR3 length equals 14 residues. Germline CDR1 is SGHAT and CDR2 is FQNNGV. Trimming stripped 1 base from V and 13 bases from J, with 20 bases between. The CDR3 here is CASSLVVGLYWHYF. The CDR3 region has the DNA TGTGCCAGCAGCTTAGTGGTAGGATTATACTGGCACTACTTC.

The table lists this clonotype with many counts. This chain uses TRBV30 with TRBJ2-5; D is possibly TRBD1 (5 bases). CDR1 is GTSNPN and CDR2 is SVGIG in the germline V gene (reference sequence). Trimming removed 0 bases at V and 4 bases at J, with 9 bases between. The CDR3 contains 13 residues. The CDR3 bases are TGTGCCTGGAGTGTACATCAGGGAGAGACCCAGTACTTC. Translation gives CAWSVHQGETQYF.

To note about this clonotype: The junction does not match germline at one end; this may be a read error. This chain joins TRBV29-1 and TRBJ2-6; possible D gene TRBD1, 5 bases. This CDR3 has 16 amino acids. Germline loops: CDR1 SQVTM, CDR2 ANQGSEA. As DNA, the CDR3 is TGCAGCGCCCAAGCCTGCCTATCCTCTGGGGCCAACGTCCTGGCTTTC. Residues: CSAQACLSSGANVLAF.

For this clonotype: A junction end diverges from the germline sequence, so it may reflect a read error. This chain connects TRBV11-2 to TRBJ2-1; TRBD1 or TRBD2 may be the D gene (6 bases each). Germline V gene data show CDR1 as SGHAT and CDR2 as FQNNGV. The CDR3 runs 16 residues. CDR3 sequence reads: CANRELDTPGDNERFF. CDR3 nucleotides: TGTGCCAACCGTGAACTAGACACCCCGGGGGACAATGAGCGGTTCTTC.

In the case of this clonotype: At one boundary the junction diverges from the germline segment, which might be a read error. J is TRBJ2-5 and V is TRBV6-1; TRBD2 is a possible D gene (7 bases). CDR1 is MNHNS, CDR2 SASEGT, per germline. This CDR3 is built from 17 residues. CDR3 DNA: TGTGCTAGCAGCCGAAACGAGGTGGGAGGGGGTCAAGAGACCCAGTACTTC. Protein: CASSRNEVGGGQETQYF.

This clonotype was observed a single time. This is likely a read error, given that the CDR3 carries no conserved phenylalanine or tryptophan at its end. The V and J genes are TRBV29-1 and TRBJ2-7; D unclear. Trimming left V 6 bases short and J 6 bases short, with 12 bases between. Germline V gene data show CDR1 as SQVTM and CDR2 as ANQGSEA. The CDR3 is made up of 11 amino acids. The CDR3 sequence is CSVARSCEQYL. The CDR3 DNA is TGCAGCGTCGCGAGGTCGTGCGAGCAGTACCTC.

In regard to this clonotype: Sequence at one end of the junction differs from germline and may be a read error. The chain combines TRBV6-1 with TRBJ2-7; 8 nucleotides align to TRBD2. This CDR3 has 15 residues. Germline V gene data show CDR1 as MNHNS and CDR2 as SASEGT. Here the CDR3 DNA reads TGTGCCAGCCACCCTAGGGTAGCGGGGTTGTACGGGCAGTATTTC. As protein: CASHPRVAGLYGQYF.

As to this clonotype: Since the CDR3 does not end with the conserved phenylalanine or tryptophan, this likely comes from a read error. V gene TRBV6-1 combines with J gene TRBJ2-1, with 7 positions matching TRBD1. The germline V gene encodes CDR1 MNHNS and CDR2 SASEGT. The CDR3 consists of 15 residues. The CDR3 sequence: CASSVGPGGYNEQFC. The CDR3 DNA reads TGTGCTAGCAGTGTTGGGCCAGGGGGCTACAATGAGCAGTTCTGC.

The chain recombines TRBV29-1 with TRBJ2-2, with TRBD1 matching 7 bases. The CDR3 sequence is 15 residues long. Trimming took 4 bases from V and 3 from J; bases not matched to a gene: 8. Germline CDR1 and CDR2: SQVTM and ANQGSEA. The DNA for the CDR3 is TGCAGCGTTGGGGACCGGGACAGATACACCGGGGAGCTGTTTTTT. It specifies CSVGDRDRYTGELFF.

This chain uses TRBV4-2 with TRBJ1-1, with TRBD1 matching 10 bases. This CDR3 contains 15 residues. After removal of 4 bases from V and 14 bases from J, the junction contained 16 bases not matched to a gene. Germline V gene data show CDR1 as LGHNA and CDR2 as YNFKEQ. The DNA for the CDR3 is TGTGCCAGCAGCCCCTCGGACAGGGGGGACACTGATGCATTCTTT. It yields the protein CASSPSDRGDTDAFF.

Points on this clonotype: The junction shows a germline mismatch at one end, possibly a read error. The chain links TRBV11-2 to TRBJ2-3, with D possibly TRBD2 on 5 matching bases. Per germline, CDR1 SGHAT and CDR2 FQNNGV. The CDR3 has 13 amino acids. DNA of the CDR3: TGTGACAGCAGCTTAGACATGGGAGATACGCCGTATTTT. Encoded protein: CDSSLDMGDTPYF.

To note about this clonotype: Its ends do not fully match the called genes, so a read error is possible. V is TRBV11-2 and J is TRBJ1-5, with D uncertain. Germline CDR1 SGHAT, CDR2 FQNNGV. This CDR3 has 15 residues. DNA of the CDR3: TGTACCAACAGCTTTGATGGATTGAGCAATCAGCACCAGCATTTT. Translated: CTNSFDGLSNQHQHF.

Concerning this clonotype itself: It is likely a read error, because the conserved phenylalanine at the end of the CDR3 is missing. The V call is TRBV11-2, the J call TRBJ1-5, with D hard to call. This CDR3 has 15 amino acids. The germline gives CDR1 SGHAT, CDR2 FQNNGV. CDR3 nucleotides: TGTACCAGCATCTTTGATGGATCGAGCAATCAGCCCCAGCATATT. Its protein is CTSIFDGSSNQPQHI.

CDR3 amino acids: CASSQETSGGLGETQYF. In DNA, the CDR3 is TGTGCCAGCAGCCAGGAGACTAGCGGGGGCCTGGGGGAGACCCAGTACTTC. The chain couples TRBV4-2 to TRBJ2-5; 12 positions match TRBD2. The CDR3 covers 17 residues. CDR1 and CDR2 (germline): LGHNA, YNFKEQ. V shed 3 bases, J shed 5 bases, and the junction held 10 bases outside the gene matches.

With regard to this clonotype: The CDR3 ends on some other residue instead of the conserved phenylalanine or tryptophan, so this is likely a read error. The chain joins TRBV11-2 to TRBJ2-7; no clear D gene. The CDR3 is 14 amino acids. Germline V gene lookup returns CDR1 SGHAT and CDR2 FQNNGV. V lost 1 base and J 4 bases, leaving 11 bases between the germline ends. The CDR3 nucleotides are TGTGCCAGCAGCTTAGGGATCTGCACTTACGAGCAGTACTTA. Encoded protein: CASSLGICTYEQYL.

Points on this clonotype: Germline and junction disagree at one end, which may indicate a read error. V usage is TRBV11-2 and J usage is TRBJ2-7; D is perhaps TRBD2 (6 bases). The CDR3 is 16 amino acids. Germline V lookup: CDR1 SGHAT, CDR2 FQNNGV. The CDR3 sequence: CASSPGGLLFLYKQYF. In DNA form, the CDR3 reads TGCGCCAGCAGCCCCGGGGGACTTTTGTTTCTCTACAAGCAGTACTTC.

The V call is TRBV6-6, the J call TRBJ2-5; 7 bases agree with TRBD2. The CDR3 length is 17 residues. Germline CDR1 reads MNHNY; CDR2 reads SVGAGI (reference sequence). The V segment lost 9 bases and the J segment 4 bases; nucleotides outside the gene matches: 20. The CDR3 nucleotides read TGTGCCAGTAGTAAGCCTGGACTAGAGGGAGGTATAGAGACCCAGTACTTC. Protein: CASSKPGLEGGIETQYF.

A remark on this clonotype: Sequence at one end of the junction differs from germline and may be a read error. J is TRBJ2-6 and V is TRBV6-1; the D call may be TRBD1 or TRBD2 (5 bases each). This CDR3 is 17 amino acids long. CDR1 is MNHNS and CDR2 is SASEGT in the germline V gene. CDR3 nucleotides: TGTGCCAGCAGTGAACTAGCTGGAGTCACTGGGGCCAACATCCTGACTTTC. Its translation is CASSELAGVTGANILTF.

The J gene is TRBJ1-4, the V gene TRBV6-2 or TRBV6-3; D call uncertain. V was clipped by 7 bases and J by 1 base, with 10 bases between them. The CDR3 spans 14 residues. The germline gives CDR1 MNHEY, CDR2 SVGEGT. The CDR3 nucleotides are TGTGCCAGCATTCTGAGGCAAACTAATGAAAAACTGTTTTTT. Protein sequence: CASILRQTNEKLFF.